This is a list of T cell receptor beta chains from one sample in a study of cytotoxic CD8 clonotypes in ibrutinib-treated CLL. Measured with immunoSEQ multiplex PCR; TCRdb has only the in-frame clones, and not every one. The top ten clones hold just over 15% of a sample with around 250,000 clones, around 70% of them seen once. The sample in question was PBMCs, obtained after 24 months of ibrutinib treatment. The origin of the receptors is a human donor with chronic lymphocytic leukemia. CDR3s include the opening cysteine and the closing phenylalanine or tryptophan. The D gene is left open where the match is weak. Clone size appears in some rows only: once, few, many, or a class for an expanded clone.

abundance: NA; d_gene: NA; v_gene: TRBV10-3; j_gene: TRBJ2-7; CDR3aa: CAISEDYEQYF; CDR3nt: TGTGCCATCAGTGAAGACTACGAGCAGTACTTC
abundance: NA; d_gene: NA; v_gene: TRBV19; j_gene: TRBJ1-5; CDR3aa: CASSIGGAGNQPQHF; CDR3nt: TGTGCCAGTAGTATCGGGGGGGCTGGCAATCAGCCCCAGCATTTT
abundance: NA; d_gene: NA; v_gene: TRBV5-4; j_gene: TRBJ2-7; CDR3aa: CATRAETRYEQYF; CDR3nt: TGTGCCACTAGGGCAGAGACCCGTTACGAGCAGTACTTC
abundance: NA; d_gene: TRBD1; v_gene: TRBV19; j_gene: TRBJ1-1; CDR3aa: CASIKGAYTEAFF; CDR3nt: TGTGCCAGTATTAAGGGGGCGTATACTGAAGCTTTCTTT
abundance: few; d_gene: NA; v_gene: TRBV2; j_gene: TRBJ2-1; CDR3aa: CASSETVRDNEQFF; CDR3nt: TGTGCCAGCAGTGAAACAGTGAGGGACAATGAGCAGTTCTTC
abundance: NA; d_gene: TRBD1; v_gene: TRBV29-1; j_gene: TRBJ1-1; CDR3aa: CSVTGDTEAFF; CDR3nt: TGCAGCGTGACAGGGGACACTGAAGCTTTCTTT
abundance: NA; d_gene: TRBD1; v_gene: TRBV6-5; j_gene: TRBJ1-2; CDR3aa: CASSYTAGGRGYTF; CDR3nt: TGTGCCAGCAGTTATACGGCAGGGGGACGAGGCTACACCTTC
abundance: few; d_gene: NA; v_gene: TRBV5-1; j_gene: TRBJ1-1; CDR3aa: CASSRGNTEAFF; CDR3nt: TGCGCCAGCAGCAGGGGTAACACTGAAGCTTTCTTT
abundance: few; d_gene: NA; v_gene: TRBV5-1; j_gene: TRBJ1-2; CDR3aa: CASRPENYGYTF; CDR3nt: TGCGCCAGCAGGCCAGAGAACTATGGCTACACCTTC
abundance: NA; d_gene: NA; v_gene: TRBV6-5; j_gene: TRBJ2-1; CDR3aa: CASQRSYNEQFF; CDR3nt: TGTGCCAGCCAGCGCTCCTACAATGAGCAGTTCTTC
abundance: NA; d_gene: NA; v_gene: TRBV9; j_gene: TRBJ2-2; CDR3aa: CASSVGTNSRTGELFF; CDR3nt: TGTGCCAGCAGCGTAGGGACAAATAGTCGCACCGGGGAGCTGTTTTTT
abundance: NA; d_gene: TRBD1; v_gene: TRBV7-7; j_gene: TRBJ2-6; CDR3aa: CASSYGTDISGANVLTF; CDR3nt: TGTGCTAGCAGCTACGGGACAGACATCTCTGGGGCCAACGTCCTGACTTTC
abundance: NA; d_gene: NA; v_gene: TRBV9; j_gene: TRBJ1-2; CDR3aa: CASSVAESNYGYTF; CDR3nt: TGTGCCAGCAGCGTAGCGGAAAGCAACTATGGCTACACCTTC
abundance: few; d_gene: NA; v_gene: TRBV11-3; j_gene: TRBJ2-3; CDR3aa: CASSLSSTDTQYF; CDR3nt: TGTGCCAGCAGCTTAAGTAGCACAGATACGCAGTATTTT
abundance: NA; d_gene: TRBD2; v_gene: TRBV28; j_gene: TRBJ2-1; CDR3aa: CASSPSPSGYNEQFF; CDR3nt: TGTGCCAGCAGTCCCTCGCCTAGCGGATACAATGAGCAGTTCTTC
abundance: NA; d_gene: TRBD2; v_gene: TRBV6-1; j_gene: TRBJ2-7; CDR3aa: CASGTRAHEQYF; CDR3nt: TGTGCCAGCGGGACTAGGGCCCACGAGCAGTACTTC
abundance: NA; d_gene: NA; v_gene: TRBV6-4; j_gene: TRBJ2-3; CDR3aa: CASKPGHSTDTQYF; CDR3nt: TGTGCCAGCAAACCGGGACATAGCACAGATACGCAGTATTTT
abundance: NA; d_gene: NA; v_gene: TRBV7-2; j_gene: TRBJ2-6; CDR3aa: CASRLGGAHVLTF; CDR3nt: TGTGCCAGCAGACTAGGGGGGGCACACGTCCTGACTTTC
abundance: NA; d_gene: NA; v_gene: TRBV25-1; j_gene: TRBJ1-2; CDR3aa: CASSPGVNYGYTF; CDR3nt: TGTGCCAGCTCCCCCGGGGTTAACTATGGCTACACCTTC
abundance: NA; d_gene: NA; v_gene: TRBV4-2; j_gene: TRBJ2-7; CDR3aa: CASSQDTLPYEQYF; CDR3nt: TGTGCCAGCAGCCAAGACACGTTGCCCTACGAGCAGTACTTC
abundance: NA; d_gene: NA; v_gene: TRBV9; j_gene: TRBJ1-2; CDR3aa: CASSASPGRPAEGYTF; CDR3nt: TGTGCCAGCAGCGCCTCCCCGGGACGGCCCGCCGAGGGCTACACCTTC
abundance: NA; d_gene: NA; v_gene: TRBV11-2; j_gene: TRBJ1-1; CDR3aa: CASELRPTYTEAFF; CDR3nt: TGTGCCAGTGAGCTTAGACCCACTTACACTGAAGCTTTCTTT
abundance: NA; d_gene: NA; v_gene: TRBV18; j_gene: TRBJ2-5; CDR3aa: CASSPTGGFQETQYF; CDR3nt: TGTGCCAGCTCACCTACTGGAGGTTTCCAAGAGACCCAGTACTTC
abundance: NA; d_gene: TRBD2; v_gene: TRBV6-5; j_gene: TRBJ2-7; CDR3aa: CASSYERGAYEQYF; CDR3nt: TGTGCCAGCAGTTACGAGCGGGGAGCCTACGAGCAGTACTTC
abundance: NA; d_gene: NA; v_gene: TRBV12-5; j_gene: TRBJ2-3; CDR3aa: CASAYQRSTDTQYF; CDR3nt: TGTGCTAGTGCCTATCAGAGGAGTACAGATACGCAGTATTTT
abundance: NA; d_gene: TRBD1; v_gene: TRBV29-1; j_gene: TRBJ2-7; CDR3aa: CSVSGTGVPIEQYF; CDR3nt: TGCAGCGTGTCCGGGACAGGGGTGCCGATCGAGCAGTACTTC
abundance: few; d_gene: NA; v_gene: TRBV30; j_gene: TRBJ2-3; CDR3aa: CAWRQYSSTDTQYF; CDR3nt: TGTGCCTGGAGACAGTACTCAAGCACAGATACGCAGTATTTT
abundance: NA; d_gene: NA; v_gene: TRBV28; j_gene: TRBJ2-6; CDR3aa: CASSLLGAGVNSGANVLTF; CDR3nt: TGTGCCAGCAGTCTCCTCGGCGCAGGAGTAAACTCTGGGGCCAACGTCCTGACTTTC
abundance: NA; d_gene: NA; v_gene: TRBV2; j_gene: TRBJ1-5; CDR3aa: CASSGGGGAAKPQHF; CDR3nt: TGTGCCAGCAGCGGCGGCGGAGGGGCGGCTAAGCCCCAGCATTTT
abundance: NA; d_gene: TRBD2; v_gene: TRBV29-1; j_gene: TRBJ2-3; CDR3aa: CSVDGLAGGPADTQYF; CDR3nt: TGCAGCGTTGACGGACTAGCGGGAGGGCCCGCAGATACGCAGTATTTT
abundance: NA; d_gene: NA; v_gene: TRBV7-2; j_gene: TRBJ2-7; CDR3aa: CASSPRAEQYF; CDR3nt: TGTGCCAGCAGCCCGAGGGCGGAGCAGTACTTC
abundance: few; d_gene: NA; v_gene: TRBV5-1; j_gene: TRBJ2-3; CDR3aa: CASGDEGNKDTQYF; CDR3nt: TGCGCCAGCGGGGACGAGGGTAATAAAGATACGCAGTATTTT
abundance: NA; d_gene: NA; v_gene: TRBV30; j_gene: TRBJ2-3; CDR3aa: CAWTVTDTQYF; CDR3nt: TGTGCCTGGACAGTAACAGATACGCAGTATTTT
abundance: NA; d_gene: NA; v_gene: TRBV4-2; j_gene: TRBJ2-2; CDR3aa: CASSQDVGLWELFF; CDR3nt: TGTGCCAGCAGCCAAGATGTGGGGTTGTGGGAGCTGTTTTTT
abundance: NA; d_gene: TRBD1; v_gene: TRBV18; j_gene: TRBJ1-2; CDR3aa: CASSPGAGQGARGYTF; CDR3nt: TGTGCCAGCTCACCAGGGGCAGGACAGGGGGCTCGAGGCTACACCTTC
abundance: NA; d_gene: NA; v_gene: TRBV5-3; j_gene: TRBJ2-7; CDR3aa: CARSSNNTTSYEQYF; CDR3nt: TGTGCCAGAAGCTCCAATAATACTACATCCTACGAGCAGTACTTC
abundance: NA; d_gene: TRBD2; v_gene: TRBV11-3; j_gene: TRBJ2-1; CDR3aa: CASSLTGTSFNEQFF; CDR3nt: TGTGCCAGCAGCTTGACCGGGACTAGCTTCAATGAGCAGTTCTTC
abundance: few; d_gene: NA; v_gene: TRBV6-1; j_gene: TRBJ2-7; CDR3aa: CASSVGLPYEQYF; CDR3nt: TGTGCCAGCAGTGTGGGGCTACCCTACGAGCAGTACTTC
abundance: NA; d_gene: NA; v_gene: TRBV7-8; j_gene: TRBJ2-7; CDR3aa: CASSLGGLSSYEQYF; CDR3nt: TGTGCCAGCAGCTTAGGAGGACTTAGCTCCTACGAGCAGTACTTC
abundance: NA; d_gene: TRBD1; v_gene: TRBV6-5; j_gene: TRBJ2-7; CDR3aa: CASSYSGQVSYEQYF; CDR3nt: TGTGCCAGCAGTTACTCGGGACAGGTCTCCTACGAGCAGTACTTC